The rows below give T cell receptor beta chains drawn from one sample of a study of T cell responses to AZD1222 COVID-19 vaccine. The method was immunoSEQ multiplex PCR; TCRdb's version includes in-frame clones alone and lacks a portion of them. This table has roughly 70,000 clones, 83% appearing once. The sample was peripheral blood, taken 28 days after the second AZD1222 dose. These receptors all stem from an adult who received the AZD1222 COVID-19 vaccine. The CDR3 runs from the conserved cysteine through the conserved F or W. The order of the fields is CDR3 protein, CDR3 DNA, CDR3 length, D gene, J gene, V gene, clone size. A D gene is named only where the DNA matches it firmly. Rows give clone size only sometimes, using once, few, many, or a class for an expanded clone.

CDR3: CASSPGGDSGNTIYF
DNA: TGTGCCAGCAGCCCGGGGGGGGACTCTGGAAACACCATATATTTT
length: 15
D: -
J: TRBJ1-3
V: TRBV3-1/TRBV3-2
size: -

CDR3: CASSLGGQGFGEQYF
DNA: TGCGCCAGCAGCTTGGGAGGTCAGGGTTTTGGCGAGCAGTACTTC
length: 15
D: -
J: TRBJ2-7
V: TRBV5-1
size: -

CDR3: CARMGGAPGNQPQHF
DNA: TGTGCCAGAATGGGGGGGGCCCCTGGCAATCAGCCCCAGCATTTT
length: 15
D: -
J: TRBJ1-5
V: TRBV9
size: -

CDR3: CASSVDRDAFF
DNA: TGTGCCAGCAGCGTTGACAGGGACGCTTTCTTT
length: 11
D: TRBD1
J: TRBJ1-1
V: TRBV9
size: -

CDR3: CASGHITPYEQYF
DNA: TGTGCCAGCGGACATATAACCCCCTACGAGCAGTACTTC
length: 13
D: -
J: TRBJ2-7
V: TRBV19
size: -

CDR3: CASSQDHGTGYNEQFF
DNA: TGCGCCAGCAGCCAAGATCATGGGACCGGCTACAATGAGCAGTTCTTC
length: 16
D: -
J: TRBJ2-1
V: TRBV4-3
size: -

CDR3: CASSPRTGGRNEQFF
DNA: TGTGCCAGCAGCCCCAGGACGGGGGGGCGCAATGAGCAGTTCTTC
length: 15
D: TRBD2
J: TRBJ2-1
V: TRBV5-6
size: -

CDR3: CASRRGYGYTF
DNA: TGTGCCAGCAGGCGTGGCTATGGCTACACCTTC
length: 11
D: -
J: TRBJ1-2
V: TRBV6-5
size: -

CDR3: CASSLIGGISETQYF
DNA: TGTGCCAGCAGCCTAATCGGGGGTATATCAGAGACCCAGTACTTC
length: 15
D: -
J: TRBJ2-5
V: TRBV7-2
size: -

CDR3: CASSQGTATTEETQYF
DNA: TGTGCCAGCAGCCAAGGTACGGCAACCACTGAAGAGACCCAGTACTTC
length: 16
D: -
J: TRBJ2-5
V: TRBV4-2
size: once

CDR3: CASKIGANEKLFF
DNA: TGTGCCAGTAAAATCGGGGCTAATGAAAAACTGTTTTTT
length: 13
D: -
J: TRBJ1-4
V: TRBV19
size: -

CDR3: CASSQDGSLITQYF
DNA: TGCGCCAGCAGCCAAGACGGGAGTCTTATAACGCAGTATTTT
length: 14
D: -
J: TRBJ2-3
V: TRBV4-3
size: -

CDR3: CASSLGERNQPQHF
DNA: TGCGCCAGCAGCTTGGGTGAACGGAATCAGCCCCAGCATTTT
length: 14
D: -
J: TRBJ1-5
V: TRBV5-1
size: once

CDR3: CAWSVAGRTPSNQPQHF
DNA: TGTGCCTGGAGTGTAGCAGGCCGGACACCTAGCAATCAGCCCCAGCATTTT
length: 17
D: -
J: TRBJ1-5
V: TRBV30
size: -

CDR3: CASSWSGPDSPLHF
DNA: TGTGCCAGCAGCTGGTCCGGACCGGATTCACCCCTCCACTTT
length: 14
D: -
J: TRBJ1-6
V: TRBV7-8
size: -

CDR3: CASSETGGTEAFF
DNA: TGTGCCAGCAGTGAAACTGGAGGCACTGAAGCTTTCTTT
length: 13
D: -
J: TRBJ1-1
V: TRBV2
size: -

CDR3: CASSLAGDADTQYF
DNA: TGTGCCAGCAGCTTGGCCGGGGACGCAGATACGCAGTATTTT
length: 14
D: -
J: TRBJ2-3
V: TRBV5-6
size: once

CDR3: CSTWDGNTEAFF
DNA: TGCAGCACATGGGACGGCAACACTGAAGCTTTCTTT
length: 12
D: -
J: TRBJ1-1
V: TRBV29-1
size: -

CDR3: CASRRTGTYGYTF
DNA: TGTGCCAGCAGGAGAACAGGGACCTATGGCTACACCTTC
length: 13
D: -
J: TRBJ1-2
V: TRBV9
size: -

CDR3: CASSIAVGTANTEAFF
DNA: TGTGCCAGTAGTATAGCAGTCGGGACAGCGAACACTGAAGCTTTCTTT
length: 16
D: TRBD1
J: TRBJ1-1
V: TRBV19
size: -

CDR3: CASRTGMNTEAFF
DNA: TGTGCCAGTCGGACAGGGATGAACACTGAAGCTTTCTTT
length: 13
D: TRBD1
J: TRBJ1-1
V: TRBV6-5
size: -

CDR3: CASSARFGDQPQHF
DNA: TGTGCCAGCAGCGCAAGGTTTGGTGATCAGCCCCAGCATTTT
length: 14
D: -
J: TRBJ1-5
V: TRBV6-5
size: -